The 27 T cell receptor beta chains given below trace back to one sample, sequenced in a study of T cell changes during pregnancy in multiple sclerosis. The assay was immunoSEQ multiplex PCR, and TCRdb's table has in-frame clones only and misses some. The sample contains tens of thousands of clones, about 95% of which appear only once. Sequenced here: peripheral blood, sampled in the third trimester of pregnancy. These TCRs come from a female donor with multiple sclerosis, enrolled in a pregnancy study.

This chain links TRBV6-5 with TRBJ2-3; 10 bases match TRBD2. Germline-derived CDR1 and CDR2 are MNHEY and SVGAGI. J lost 8 bases, V lost 5 bases, and 10 bases had no gene match. The CDR3 sequence is 15 residues long. The CDR3 here is CASSRTSGLRVTQYF. The CDR3, as DNA: TGTGCCAGCAGTCGGACTAGCGGCCTACGGGTTACGCAGTATTTT.

The chain is built from TRBV6-1 and TRBJ1-3; no definite D call. Trimming cost V 8 bases and J 0 bases, with 8 bases left between them. Per germline, CDR1 MNHNS and CDR2 SASEGT. The CDR3 contains 13 residues. Here the CDR3 DNA reads TGTGCCAGCCACTTCCCCTCTGGAAACACCATATATTTT. As protein: CASHFPSGNTIYF.

V is TRBV5-4 and J is TRBJ2-3; D is perhaps TRBD2 (6 bases). Trimming removed 1 base at V and 3 bases at J, with 12 bases between. The CDR3 consists of 15 residues. CDR1 is SGHNT, CDR2 YYREEE, per germline (reference sequence). CDR3 coding DNA: TGTGCCAGCAGCTTGTGGGCGGGGCAGACAGATACGCAGTATTTT. Its protein is CASSLWAGQTDTQYF.

CDR3 protein: CAISETTGGSLYF. For the CDR3, the DNA is TGTGCCATCAGTGAGACTACTGGTGGGTCTCTGTATTTT. The V call is TRBV10-3, the J call TRBJ2-3; D is unresolved. Germline CDR1 ENHRY, CDR2 SYGVKD. The V gene lost 2 bases and the J gene lost 14 bases, with 17 bases spanning the gap. This CDR3 is 13 amino acids long.

The chain recombines TRBV2 with TRBJ2-7; 8 positions agree with TRBD1. This CDR3 has 12 amino acids. Losses at the gene ends were 8 bases for V and 3 bases for J; bases not matched to a gene: 3. The V gene's germline CDR1 is SNHLY and CDR2 FYNNEI. The CDR3 sequence: CASLTGGYEQYF. The CDR3 DNA follows: TGTGCCAGCCTTACAGGGGGCTACGAGCAGTACTTC.

This chain connects TRBV11-1 to TRBJ2-1; 8 nucleotides line up with TRBD1. This CDR3 has 12 residues. Germline trimming cut 1 base from V and 15 bases from J; bases unmatched to any gene: 5. Germline V lookup: CDR1 SGHAT, CDR2 FQDESV (reference sequence). Here the CDR3 reads CASSLDGGTGFF. The CDR3 bases are TGTGCCAGCAGCTTAGATGGGGGGACAGGGTTCTTC.

This chain links TRBV18 with TRBJ1-3, with TRBD1 matching 12 bases. Unmatched junction bases numbered 3, after V lost 6 bases and J lost 0 bases. The CDR3 extends over 16 amino acids. CDR1 and CDR2 (germline): KGHSH, LQKENI. The CDR3 sequence is CASSRDRGHSGNTIYF. The CDR3 coding sequence is TGTGCCAGCTCGCGGGACAGGGGGCACTCTGGAAACACCATATATTTT.

The chain uses TRBV7-3 and TRBJ2-1; TRBD2 agrees at 12 bases. The CDR3 sequence is 14 residues long. Trimming removed 6 bases from V and 7 bases from J; junction bases left unmatched: 4. Germline V gene data show CDR1 as SGHTA and CDR2 as FQGTGA. The CDR3 DNA reads TGTGCCAGCAGGGCTAGCGGGGGGGTAAATGAGCAGTTCTTC. As protein: CASRASGGVNEQFF.

The chain is built from TRBV9 and TRBJ2-4, with D perhaps matching TRBD2 (5 bases). The CDR3 sequence is 16 residues long. Trimming left V 0 bases short and J 3 bases short, with 13 bases between. CDR1 is SGDLS, CDR2 YYNGEE, per germline. The CDR3 reads CASSVAVGEGKNIQYF. The CDR3 nucleotides are TGTGCCAGCAGCGTAGCAGTGGGCGAGGGCAAAAACATTCAGTACTTC.

The V gene is TRBV27, the J gene TRBJ2-1; 16 bases match TRBD2. Germline V gene lookup returns CDR1 MNHEY and CDR2 SMNVEV (reference sequence). This CDR3 is built from 20 residues. J gave up 0 bases and V 5 bases, and 10 bases lay outside the gene matches. The CDR3: CASSPLGTSGGDSSYNEQFF. The CDR3 nucleotides read TGTGCCAGCAGTCCCCTCGGGACTAGCGGGGGGGATAGCTCCTACAATGAGCAGTTCTTC.

The rearrangement joins TRBV6-1 to TRBJ2-7; 8 bases agree with TRBD1. The J segment lost 2 bases and the V segment lost 6 bases, leaving 0 bases of the junction unmatched. This CDR3 comprises 12 residues. Germline assignment: CDR1 MNHNS and CDR2 SASEGT. In DNA, the CDR3 is TGTGCCAGCAGACAGGGGGCCTACGAGCAGTACTTC. The encoded protein is CASRQGAYEQYF.

The rearrangement joins TRBV11-2 to TRBJ2-3; 8 nucleotides match TRBD1. V shed 4 bases and J 2 bases; nucleotides not matched to a gene: 5. Germline values: CDR1 SGHAT, CDR2 FQNNGV. The CDR3 covers 15 residues. For the CDR3, the DNA is TGTGCCAGCAGCTATGTACAGGGGGTCACAGATACGCAGTATTTT. Its protein product is CASSYVQGVTDTQYF.

The chain is built from TRBV5-1 and TRBJ1-6; 7 nucleotides align to TRBD1. V gave up 0 bases and J gave up 6 bases; unmatched junction bases: 3. This CDR3 is 15 amino acids long. Germline V lookup: CDR1 SGHRS, CDR2 YFSETQ. The CDR3 sequence: CASSLGQGFNSPLHF. CDR3 DNA sequence: TGCGCCAGCAGCTTGGGACAGGGATTTAATTCACCCCTCCACTTT.

The genes are TRBV18 and TRBJ1-1; D remains unclear. Trimming pared 8 bases from V and 3 bases from J, leaving 7 bases between. The CDR3 has 11 amino acids. Germline assignment: CDR1 KGHSH and CDR2 LQKENI. The CDR3 coding sequence is TGTGCCAGCAAAGAGGACACTGAAGCTTTCTTT. This gives the protein CASKEDTEAFF.

The V call is TRBV19, the J call TRBJ1-6, with 7 bases that match TRBD1. The CDR3 spans 13 residues. Germline CDR1 is LNHDA and CDR2 is SQIVND (reference sequence). V trimming: 8 bases; J trimming: 9 bases; junction bases outside the gene matches: 7. CDR3 amino acids: CASRQGMASPLHF. CDR3 coding DNA: TGTGCCAGTCGACAGGGAATGGCTTCACCCCTCCACTTT.

This clone is a singleton in its sample. This chain connects TRBV18 to TRBJ1-1, with D possibly TRBD1 on 5 matching bases. The CDR3 sequence is 12 residues long. Germline V gene sequence: CDR1 KGHSH, CDR2 LQKENI. V lost 6 bases to trimming and J lost 5 bases, with 10 bases between them. CDR3 sequence reads: CASSGDRTEAFF. The CDR3 region has the DNA TGTGCCAGCTCCGGAGACAGAACTGAAGCTTTCTTT.

The chain recombines TRBV5-1 with TRBJ2-1; 14 bases map to TRBD2. V dropped 3 bases and J dropped 9; count of bases not matched to a gene: 8. There are 16 residues in the CDR3. CDR1 and CDR2 (germline): SGHRS, YFSETQ. CDR3 region: CASSSGGLAGAGEQFF. CDR3 DNA sequence: TGCGCCAGCAGCTCGGGGGGACTAGCGGGGGCAGGTGAGCAGTTCTTC.

This chain uses TRBV15 with TRBJ1-1, with 8 bases fitting TRBD1. J lost 5 bases, V lost 1 base, and 12 bases had no gene match. This CDR3 comprises 17 residues. CDR1 is LNHNV and CDR2 is YYDKDF in the germline V gene (reference sequence). The CDR3 loop reads CATSRAKLGQEGTEAFF. CDR3 coding DNA: TGTGCCACCAGCAGAGCTAAACTGGGACAGGAGGGAACTGAAGCTTTCTTT.

This clone has only a few counts. The chain recombines TRBV4-2 with TRBJ1-1; weak D call: TRBD1 (5 bases). Germline CDR1 LGHNA, CDR2 YNFKEQ. The CDR3 is 16 residues long. Trimming shortened V by 1 base and J by 0 bases, and 12 bases separated the two germline ends. CDR3 bases: TGTGCCAGCAGCCAAGGCCCCGGGGGATTGAACACTGAAGCTTTCTTT. Protein product: CASSQGPGGLNTEAFF.

The chain couples TRBV13 to TRBJ2-7; TRBD2 is a possible D gene (6 bases). Germline assignment: CDR1 PRHDT and CDR2 FYEKMQ (reference sequence). Between the trimmed V and J ends, which lost 4 bases and 5 bases, there was a span of 9 bases. The CDR3 totals 12 residues. For the CDR3, the DNA is TGTGCCAGCAGCTCGGGGAGGAACGAGCAGTACTTC. It codes for CASSSGRNEQYF.

V is TRBV6-1 and J is TRBJ2-7; 8 positions match TRBD2. V lost 3 bases to trimming and J lost 6 bases; unmatched junction nucleotides: 7. Per the germline V gene, CDR1 is MNHNS and CDR2 is SASEGT. This CDR3 comprises 14 residues. CDR3 in DNA: TGTGCCAGCAGTGAGATGCGGGGGGCAGTCGAGCAGTACTTC. It codes for CASSEMRGAVEQYF.

The V gene is TRBV7-3, the J gene TRBJ2-7; maybe TRBD1 (5 bases). V was pared by 0 bases and J by 2 bases, with 11 bases between. The CDR3 runs 15 residues. CDR1 and CDR2 from the germline V gene are SGHTA and FQGTGA. The DNA of the CDR3 is TGTGCCAGCAGCTTAACGGTGGGGCCTACCTACGAGCAGTACTTC. It codes for CASSLTVGPTYEQYF.

The V and J genes are TRBV9 and TRBJ2-5; the match to TRBD2 covers 11 bases. The J segment lost 2 bases and the V segment lost 4 bases, leaving 13 bases of the junction unmatched. This CDR3 contains 18 residues. Germline V gene lookup returns CDR1 SGDLS and CDR2 YYNGEE. CDR3 residues: CASSHNPRLAGRQETQYF. The CDR3 DNA follows: TGTGCCAGCAGCCACAACCCGAGACTAGCGGGGAGACAAGAGACCCAGTACTTC.

V is TRBV15 and J is TRBJ1-2; D not certain. Germline CDR1 and CDR2: LNHNV and YYDKDF (reference sequence). This CDR3 is built from 16 residues. The germline V and J ends were trimmed by 1 base and 8 bases, with 20 bases remaining between them. As DNA, the CDR3 is TGTGCCACCAGCAGAGCCCTAGAGGGCACGGCGGACGGCTACACCTTC. This encodes CATSRALEGTADGYTF.

This clone appeared a single time. This chain uses TRBV19 with TRBJ1-3; 7 bases fit TRBD1. The CDR3 runs 15 residues. Per the germline V gene, CDR1 is LNHDA and CDR2 is SQIVND (reference sequence). The junction had 6 bases not matched to a gene; V was cut back by 6 bases and J by 1 base. CDR3 DNA: TGTGCCAGTAGGACCGACAGGGTGTCTGGAAACACCATATATTTT. Its translation: CASRTDRVSGNTIYF. Variable domain in full (rest from reference TRBV19 and TRBJ1-3): DGGITQSPKYLFRKEGQNVTLSCEQNLNHDAMYWYRQDPGQGLRLIYYSQIVNDFQKGDIAEGYSVSREKKESFPLTVTSAQKNPTAFYLCASRTDRVSGNTIYFGEGSWLTVV.

This chain links TRBV11-1 with TRBJ1-6; D possibly corresponds to TRBD1 (5 bases). The CDR3 is made up of 13 amino acids. Trimming stripped 3 bases from V and 10 bases from J, with 10 bases between. Germline lookup yields CDR1 SGHAT and CDR2 FQDESV (reference sequence). CDR3 DNA: TGTGCCAGCAGCTTTCAGGGAAAATCACCCCTCCACTTT. This translates into CASSFQGKSPLHF. Based on the CDR3 plus reference TRBV11-1 and TRBJ1-6, the full variable domain is EAEVAQSPRYKITEKSQAVAFWCDPISGHATLYWYRQILGQGPELLVQFQDESVVDDSQLPKDRFSAERLKGVDSTLKIQPAELGDSAMYLCASSFQGKSPLHFGNGTRLTVT.

DNA of the CDR3: TGCGCCAGCAGAAGACAGGGGACTAAAAACGAGCAGTACTTC. Protein sequence: CASRRQGTKNEQYF. This chain links TRBV5-1 with TRBJ2-7; weak D call: TRBD1 (8 bases). In germline, CDR1 is SGHRS, CDR2 YFSETQ. The CDR3 sequence is 14 residues long. Trimming shortened V by 5 bases and J by 5 bases, and 17 bases separated the two germline ends.